Each of the 23 T cell receptor beta chains below was sequenced from the same sample in a study of shared clonotypes between healthy human individuals. Only in-frame clones appear in the TCRdb table, and some are missing; sequencing was by immunoSEQ multiplex PCR. This table has some 1 million clones, around 75% appearing once. The specimen was memory CD4+ T cells sorted from blood. Stated subset: CD45RA-negative fraction. These receptors all come from a man younger than 35 in good health.

The chain recombines TRBV4-1 with TRBJ2-1; the D gene is possibly TRBD1 (6 bases). There are 15 residues in the CDR3. Germline CDR1 and CDR2: MGHRA and YSYEKL. Trimming removed 0 bases from V and 3 bases from J, with 9 bases in between. CDR3 loop: CASSQESTGYNEQFF. The CDR3 region has the DNA TGCGCCAGCAGCCAAGAATCGACAGGCTACAATGAGCAGTTCTTC.

The chain combines TRBV5-6 with TRBJ2-1; D may be TRBD1 (6 bases). The CDR3 covers 15 residues. Trimming left V 4 bases short and J 12 bases short, with 23 bases between. CDR1 and CDR2 from the germline V gene are SGHDT and YYEEEE. Written as DNA, the CDR3 is TGTGCCAGCAGCAGGGATTCTATCGGGACAAAGGGGCAGTTCTTC. Protein: CASSRDSIGTKGQFF.

This clone was observed a handful of times. The chain combines TRBV10-3 with TRBJ1-1; TRBD1 aligns across 7 bases. Trimming removed 0 bases from V and 5 bases from J; junction bases left unmatched: 6. This CDR3 comprises 15 residues. In germline, CDR1 is ENHRY, CDR2 SYGVKD. This CDR3 reads CAISESRQGETEAFF. In DNA form, the CDR3 reads TGTGCCATCAGTGAGTCGCGACAGGGAGAGACTGAAGCTTTCTTT.

The V and J genes are TRBV7-2 and TRBJ2-7; D is possibly TRBD1 or TRBD2 (5 bases each). This CDR3 spans 13 amino acids. Germline CDR1 reads SGHTA; CDR2 reads FQGNSA. V gave up 4 bases and J gave up 5 bases, with 12 bases separating them. CDR3 residues: CASSSTWGNEQYF. The CDR3, as DNA: TGTGCCAGCAGCTCAACGTGGGGGAACGAGCAGTACTTC.

The chain couples TRBV27 to TRBJ1-5, with D maybe TRBD1 (5 bases). In germline, CDR1 is MNHEY, CDR2 SMNVEV (reference sequence). This CDR3 contains 15 residues. V gave up 9 bases and J gave up 11 bases, with 26 bases separating them. The CDR3 sequence is CARYRWTPLQGAQHF. The CDR3 nucleotides are TGTGCCAGATACCGCTGGACACCTCTACAAGGGGCCCAGCATTTT.

The chain carries TRBV7-2 and TRBJ2-5; 14 bases align to TRBD2. The CDR3 consists of 17 residues. The V and J ends lost 5 bases and 5 bases, in that order; junction bases with no gene match: 10. CDR1 is SGHTA, CDR2 FQGNSA, per germline. CDR3 coding DNA: TGTGCCAGCAGCCCGGGACTAGCGGGGGTCAGGACGGAGACCCAGTACTTC. Translating it yields CASSPGLAGVRTETQYF.

The rearrangement links TRBV7-9 to TRBJ1-3, with TRBD1 identical over 7 bases. Trimming removed 5 bases from V and 0 bases from J; junction bases left unmatched: 7. The CDR3 covers 16 residues. Germline V CDR1 and CDR2: SEHNR, FQNEAQ (reference sequence). The DNA of the CDR3 is TGTGCCAGCAGCCAACAGGGGCTGAGCTCTGGAAACACCATATATTTT. It codes for CASSQQGLSSGNTIYF.

The J gene is TRBJ2-3, the V gene TRBV6-5; TRBD1 matches 7 bases. CDR1 and CDR2 (germline): MNHEY, SVGAGI. The CDR3 is 15 amino acids. The V gene end was trimmed by 6 bases and the J gene end by 0 bases; junction bases not matched to a gene: 6. CDR3 sequence reads: CASRRDRESTDTQYF. The CDR3 DNA reads as TGTGCCAGCAGGCGCGACAGGGAGAGCACAGATACGCAGTATTTT.

In the case of this clone: The identical CDR3 is also encoded by other nucleotide sequences in the sample. CDR3 bases: TGCGCCAGCAGCTTGGCCGGGACGGACTATGGCTACACCTTC. It specifies CASSLAGTDYGYTF. The V gene is TRBV5-1, the J gene TRBJ1-2, with a weak D call TRBD1 (5 bases). This CDR3 is built from 14 residues. Germline CDR1 and CDR2: SGHRS and YFSETQ. V lost 0 bases and J lost 3, with 9 bases in between.

J is TRBJ2-2 and V is TRBV11-2; D is uncertain. The CDR3 covers 13 residues. Germline CDR1 is SGHAT and CDR2 is FQNNGV. The V end lost 0 bases, the J end lost 4 bases, and 3 bases lay between the germline ends. The CDR3 DNA reads TGTGCCAGCAGCTTAGATTTCACCGGGGAGCTGTTTTTT. Translated, it gives CASSLDFTGELFF.

This clone is a singleton in its sample. This chain links TRBV28 with TRBJ1-4, with 9 bases matching TRBD1. V gave up 6 bases and J gave up 8 bases; unmatched junction bases: 7. CDR3 length: 14 amino acids. Germline V lookup: CDR1 MDHEN, CDR2 SYDVKM. The CDR3 DNA reads as TGTGCCAGCAGCCCCGGGACAGGGCGCGAAAAACTGTTTTTT. Protein sequence: CASSPGTGREKLFF.

The rearrangement links TRBV5-6 to TRBJ2-4; D remains unclear. V dropped 1 base and J dropped 1 base, with 15 bases sitting between them. Germline CDR1 and CDR2: SGHDT and YYEEEE. CDR3 length equals 17 residues. The CDR3 coding sequence is TGTGCCAGCAGCTTGCCCTACGACCTAGAGGCCAAAAACATTCAGTACTTC. Protein sequence: CASSLPYDLEAKNIQYF.

This rearrangement joins TRBV19 to TRBJ2-7, with no clear D. The CDR3 length is 10 residues. The V gene's germline CDR1 is LNHDA and CDR2 SQIVND (reference sequence). V lost 9 bases and J lost 0, with 3 bases in between. CDR3 sequence: CASPSYEQYF. The CDR3 DNA follows: TGTGCCAGCCCCTCCTACGAGCAGTACTTC.

This chain joins TRBV4-2 and TRBJ2-7; D might be TRBD1 (5 bases). Germline V gene data show CDR1 as LGHNA and CDR2 as YNFKEQ. The CDR3 loop spans 14 amino acids. Deletions cut 1 base from V and 0 bases from J, with 7 bases between. CDR3 in amino acids: CASSQGGISYEQYF. Here the CDR3 DNA reads TGTGCCAGCAGCCAAGGGGGCATCTCCTACGAGCAGTACTTC.

CDR3 nucleotides: TGTGCCAGCAGCTTGGGTTGGGACAAAAAATCAGATACGCAGTATTTT. Its translation: CASSLGWDKKSDTQYF. The chain uses TRBV7-2 and TRBJ2-3, with a tentative D call TRBD1 (6 bases). The CDR3 length is 16 residues. Trimming removed 3 bases from V and 4 bases from J, with 17 bases in between. The germline gives CDR1 SGHTA, CDR2 FQGNSA.

The J gene is TRBJ2-1, the V gene TRBV29-1; 11 bases are a match to TRBD2. V lost 6 bases, J lost 2 bases, and 6 bases stayed unmatched. Germline loops: CDR1 SQVTM, CDR2 ANQGSEA. The CDR3 has 15 residues. Here the CDR3 reads CSVSGTSGPYNEQFF. DNA of the CDR3: TGCAGCGTGAGCGGGACTAGCGGACCCTACAATGAGCAGTTCTTC.

The V call is TRBV5-8, the J call TRBJ1-2; unclear D gene. Trimming took 1 base from V and 7 from J, leaving 11 bases between them. CDR3 length: 13 amino acids. Germline V gene lookup returns CDR1 SGHTS and CDR2 YDEGEE. The CDR3 region has the DNA TGTGCCAGCAGCTTGCGGGGTGCGAGTGGCTACACCTTC. Amino acids: CASSLRGASGYTF. The full variable domain, rest sourced from reference TRBV5-8 and TRBJ1-2, is EAGVTQSPTHLIKTRGQQATLRCSPISGHTSVYWYQQALGLGLQFLLWYDEGEERNRGNFPPRFSGRQFPNYSSELNVNALELEDSALYLCASSLRGASGYTFGSGTRLTVV.

This rearrangement joins TRBV28 to TRBJ2-3; perhaps TRBD2 as D (6 bases). The CDR3 runs to 13 residues. Trimming stripped 8 bases from V and 1 base from J, with 10 bases between. Germline assignment: CDR1 MDHEN and CDR2 SYDVKM. The CDR3 bases are TGTGCCAGCTGGGACTCCCGCACAGATACGCAGTATTTT. It specifies CASWDSRTDTQYF.

This clone occurred a few times. Relative to the germline gene, one junction end is altered; a read error may explain this. The chain has TRBV7-7 and TRBJ2-2; maybe TRBD1 (6 bases). From germline, CDR1 is SSHAT and CDR2 FNYEAQ (reference sequence). The CDR3 has 15 amino acids. DNA for the CDR3: TGTGCTAGCAGCCGACAGACAGGGAACACCGGGGAGCTGTTTTTT. This gives the protein CASSRQTGNTGELFF.

This clone has only one observation. V is TRBV11-2 and J is TRBJ2-6; D unresolved. The CDR3 has 16 residues. Trimming took off 0 bases at V and 0 bases at J, with 6 bases between the two ends. From germline, CDR1 is SGHAT and CDR2 FQNNGV. The CDR3 region is CASSLDRYSGANVLTF. The CDR3 DNA reads TGTGCCAGCAGCTTAGACCGATACTCTGGGGCCAACGTCCTGACTTTC.

The rearrangement uses TRBV5-1 and TRBJ2-3; D not certain. The CDR3 has 15 residues. The V end was cut by 4 bases, the J end by 1 base, with 13 bases between. CDR1 and CDR2 (germline): SGHRS, YFSETQ. In DNA, the CDR3 is TGCGCCAGCAGCCTCGGACCCACCGGCACAGATACGCAGTATTTT. It yields the protein CASSLGPTGTDTQYF.

The genes are TRBV18 and TRBJ1-1; D is unclear. This CDR3 has 14 amino acids. Germline V gives CDR1 KGHSH, CDR2 LQKENI. Trimming stripped 10 bases from V and 0 bases from J, with 15 bases between. The CDR3: CATTPPSMNTEAFF. CDR3 in DNA: TGTGCCACCACGCCTCCGTCTATGAACACTGAAGCTTTCTTT.

This clone was seen a single time. This rearrangement joins TRBV7-3 to TRBJ2-5; 7 bases are shared with TRBD2. Germline lookup yields CDR1 SGHTA and CDR2 FQGTGA. CDR3 length equals 13 residues. The J segment lost 10 bases and the V segment lost 0 bases, leaving 5 bases of the junction unmatched. The CDR3 is CASSLTVGGSQYF. The DNA for the CDR3 is TGTGCCAGCAGCTTAACCGTGGGAGGGAGCCAGTACTTC.